At least ten counts were recorded for the clone carrying this T cell receptor (beta chain). Its antigen remains unidentified. The sample comes from a study of breast tumors, draining lymph nodes, adjacent tissues. Via MiXCR, TCRdb re-called the multiplex PCR reads, giving one row per CDR3 protein. The data show 150,000 or so distinct CDR3 sequences, with around 33% seen just once and about 3.7% held by the top ten. The lymph nodes were axillary draining lymph nodes from breast cancer patients. Study results and caveats: Data only fit, rather than demonstrated, lymph node origin of most tumor T cells. Tumor repertoires ranked between lymph nodes and nontumor tissue in diversity, with V and J gene preferences. Compared with basal-like, luminal-like tumors shared significantly more repertoire with nontumor tissue.

Looked up from germline, CDR1 is DFQATT and CDR2 is SNEGSKA (reference sequence). This CDR3 region has 12 residues. Trimming left V 0 bases short and J 4 bases short, with 6 bases between. This chain uses TRBV20-1 with TRBJ1-2; D may be TRBD1 (5 bases). This sequence originates from a female donor with breast cancer. Some clones in this sample may be carry-over from other donors' samples. The sample comprised axillary lymph node tissue. In DNA form, the CDR3 reads TGCAGTGCTAGAGAGACAGTCTATGGCTACACCTTC. Amino acid sequence: CSARETVYGYTF.